This record covers a single T cell receptor (beta chain). Its target is unknown. The sample is drawn from a study of post-analysis software for immune sequencing data. Study context: The patients showed relapsing-remitting, secondary progressive and progressive-relapsing multiple sclerosis courses. Study conclusions and caveats: In patients, TRBV5-6, TRBV5-1 and TRBV20-1 belonged to five TRBV segments found more frequently than in controls. Versus controls, multiple sclerosis patients showed significantly lower diversity (normalized Chao1).

TCR beta cDNA libraries had unique molecular identifiers. TCRdb independently ran MiXCR on the PCR reads; one entry per CDR3 protein. The profile shows some 690,000 distinct CDR3 sequences, roughly 29% of them singletons. Germline CDR1 reads SGHAT; CDR2 reads FQNNGV. The CDR3 length is 13 residues. The V end was cut by 5 bases, the J end by 7 bases, with 12 bases between. The V and J genes are TRBV11-2 and TRBJ2-1, with D maybe TRBD1 (6 bases). This receptor was obtained from a girl aged 10 to 17 with multiple sclerosis. Sequencing was performed on blood. CDR3 sequence reads: CASSAPGENEQFF. DNA for the CDR3: TGTGCCAGCAGCGCTCCAGGGGAGAATGAGCAGTTCTTC.